This TCR beta chain was documented in a study of neurological immune-mediated disorders. Study outcomes and limitations: Patients with HTLV-1-associated myelopathy showed the most TCR clonal expansion. Those with multiple sclerosis showed the least, falling below healthy controls. None of the CDR3 amino acid sequences of expanded clones recurred across subjects, suggesting private repertoires in all groups.

The CDR3 consists of 16 residues. Per the germline V gene, CDR1 is SGHRS and CDR2 is YFSETQ. Trimming removed 0 bases from V and 1 base from J, with 13 bases in between. Comment on this clonotype: Its matching antigen is unknown.

PBMCs stored at -80 C, 2 million in total, were the source of the unsorted libraries. Template-switch 5'RACE cDNA synthesis added a 10-nucleotide unique molecular identifier. MiXCR, run by TCRdb on the 5' RACE reads, gives a single entry per CDR3 protein. This table holds tens of thousands of distinct CDR3 sequences, 17% found once. The receptor was derived from a woman in her forties in good health. The sequencing input was PBMCs. The rearrangement uses TRBV5-1 and TRBJ1-1; D not certain. The CDR3 region has the DNA TGCGCCAGCAGCTTGGAAACGGGCGCCGAGAACACTGAAGCTTTCTTT. Protein: CASSLETGAENTEAFF.